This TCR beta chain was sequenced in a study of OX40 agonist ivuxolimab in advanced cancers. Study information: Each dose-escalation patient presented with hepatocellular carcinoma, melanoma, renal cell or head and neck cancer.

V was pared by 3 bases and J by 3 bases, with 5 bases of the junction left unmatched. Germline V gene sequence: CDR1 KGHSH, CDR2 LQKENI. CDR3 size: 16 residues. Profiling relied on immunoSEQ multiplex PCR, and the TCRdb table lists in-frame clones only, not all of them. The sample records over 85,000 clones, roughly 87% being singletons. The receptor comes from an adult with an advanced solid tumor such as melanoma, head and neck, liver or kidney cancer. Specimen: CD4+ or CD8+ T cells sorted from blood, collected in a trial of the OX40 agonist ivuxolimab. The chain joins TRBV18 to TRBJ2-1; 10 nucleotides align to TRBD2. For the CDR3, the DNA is TGTGCCAGCTCACCGTCAGCGGGAGGGGGCTACAATGAGCAGTTCTTC. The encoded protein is CASSPSAGGGYNEQFF.